One and the same sample provided the 28 T cell receptor beta chains below, sequenced in a study of shared clonotypes between healthy human individuals. The table came from immunoSEQ multiplex PCR; TCRdb's copy has only in-frame clones and leaves some out. This table holds more than 2,000,000 clones, 93% found once. The specimen sequenced was naive CD4+ T cells from PBMCs. The subset: CD45RA+ positively selected. The receptors originated from a man aged 18 to 30 in good health. Some clones in this sample may be carry-over from other donors' samples.

This chain joins TRBV7-9 and TRBJ2-1, with D possibly TRBD2 on 6 matching bases. The CDR3 sequence is 15 residues long. V shed 1 base and J shed 3 bases, with 10 bases lying between them. Germline V CDR1 and CDR2: SEHNR, FQNEAQ (reference sequence). The CDR3 coding sequence is TGTGCCAGCAGCTTAGGAACCGGGAGCTACAATGAGCAGTTCTTC. Amino acids: CASSLGTGSYNEQFF.

The V gene is TRBV4-2, the J gene TRBJ2-3, with TRBD2 identical over 10 bases. This CDR3 is built from 16 residues. V lost 4 bases to trimming and J lost 1 base; unmatched junction nucleotides: 5. Germline values: CDR1 LGHNA, CDR2 YNFKEQ. The CDR3 region is CASSLSGRIGTDTQYF. CDR3 DNA: TGTGCCAGCAGCCTTAGCGGGAGGATTGGCACAGATACGCAGTATTTT.

This rearrangement joins TRBV5-1 to TRBJ2-1; 8 positions agree with TRBD2. The trim removed 8 bases at V and 5 bases at J, leaving 12 bases unmatched. Germline loops: CDR1 SGHRS, CDR2 YFSETQ. The CDR3 spans 15 residues. CDR3 region: CASQSSAGEHNEQFF. Here the CDR3 DNA reads TGCGCCAGTCAGAGTTCAGCGGGAGAACACAATGAGCAGTTCTTC.

J is TRBJ2-3 and V is TRBV15, with 9 nucleotides matching TRBD1. The length of the CDR3 is 18 residues. Germline V gene sequence: CDR1 LNHNV, CDR2 YYDKDF (reference sequence). V lost 1 base, J lost 1 base, and 9 bases stayed unmatched. CDR3 sequence reads: CATSRGSVRTGGTDTQYF. CDR3 DNA: TGTGCCACCAGCAGAGGGTCTGTCAGGACAGGGGGCACAGATACGCAGTATTTT. Full variable domain (outside the CDR3, taken from reference TRBV15 and TRBJ2-3): DAMVIQNPRYQVTQFGKPVTLSCSQTLNHNVMYWYQQKSSQAPKLLFHYYDKDFNNEADTPDNFQSRRPNTSFCFLDIRSPGLGDTAMYLCATSRGSVRTGGTDTQYFGPGTRLTVL.

The genes are TRBV5-1 and TRBJ2-2, with D perhaps assigned TRBD1 or TRBD2 (5 bases each). Trimming removed 1 base from V and 5 bases from J, with 12 bases in between. Germline V gene lookup returns CDR1 SGHRS and CDR2 YFSETQ. This CDR3 contains 15 residues. The CDR3 coding sequence is TGCGCCAGCAGCTTGCTTACCGGGGCTACCGGGGAGCTGTTTTTT. It codes for CASSLLTGATGELFF.

In its sample, this clone was seen once. This sequence joins TRBV30 and TRBJ2-7; weak D call: TRBD1 (6 bases). This CDR3 contains 11 residues. The germline CDR1 and CDR2 sequences are GTSNPN and SVGIG (reference sequence). The ends were cut back, 5 bases at V and 5 bases at J, with 10 bases in the middle. CDR3 amino acids: CAWDRSHEQYF. CDR3 sequence (DNA): TGTGCCTGGGACAGGAGCCACGAGCAGTACTTC.

Of note for this clone: Other DNA sequences of this sample code for an identical CDR3. The V gene is TRBV6-5, the J gene TRBJ2-7; no clear D. The germline V and J ends were trimmed by 0 bases and 3 bases, with 9 bases remaining between them. Germline CDR1 reads MNHEY; CDR2 reads SVGAGI. The CDR3 covers 14 residues. CDR3 sequence (DNA): TGTGCCAGCAGTTACTCGCGAGGAATCTACGAGCAGTACTTC. Protein: CASSYSRGIYEQYF.

V usage is TRBV7-8 and J usage is TRBJ1-4; D possibly corresponds to TRBD1 (5 bases). In germline, CDR1 is SGHVS, CDR2 FQNEAQ. Trimming took off 6 bases at V and 10 bases at J, with 12 bases between the two ends. The CDR3 length is 12 residues. CDR3 nucleotide sequence: TGTGCCAGCAGACTGCCGGGGACAAAACTGTTTTTT. Protein: CASRLPGTKLFF.

This sequence joins TRBV10-3 and TRBJ1-5; 9 bases line up with TRBD1. Germline values: CDR1 ENHRY, CDR2 SYGVKD. Unmatched junction bases numbered 5, after V lost 6 bases and J lost 5 bases. The CDR3 covers 14 residues. This CDR3 reads CAISKTGGDQPQHF. The DNA of the CDR3 is TGTGCCATCAGCAAAACAGGGGGCGATCAGCCCCAGCATTTT.

The chain links TRBV6-6 to TRBJ1-5; TRBD1 agrees at 10 bases. The V gene's germline CDR1 is MNHNY and CDR2 SVGAGI (reference sequence). V was clipped by 8 bases and J by 4 bases; unmatched bases: 2. CDR3 length: 13 amino acids. The CDR3 is CASGQGVNQPQHF. Here the CDR3 DNA reads TGTGCCAGCGGACAGGGGGTTAATCAGCCCCAGCATTTT.

This chain's CDR3 is CASSSRQGQNTGELFF. The CDR3 DNA reads TGTGCCAGCAGCTCAAGACAGGGACAGAACACCGGGGAGCTGTTTTTT. The chain couples TRBV5-4 to TRBJ2-2; 7 bases align to TRBD1. Losses at the gene ends were 3 bases for V and 1 base for J; bases not matched to a gene: 6. The CDR3 spans 16 residues. The V gene's germline CDR1 is SGHNT and CDR2 YYREEE (reference sequence).

The genes are TRBV5-1 and TRBJ2-3; 9 positions match TRBD2. Per germline, CDR1 SGHRS and CDR2 YFSETQ. CDR3 length equals 16 residues. Trimming removed 7 bases from V and 0 bases from J; junction bases left unmatched: 9. CDR3 loop: CASGLTSGPSTDTQYF. The CDR3 bases are TGCGCCAGCGGACTGACTAGCGGACCTAGCACAGATACGCAGTATTTT.

The chain carries TRBV6-1 and TRBJ2-7; unclear D gene. The CDR3 length is 14 residues. Germline CDR1 MNHNS, CDR2 SASEGT. V shed 6 bases and J shed 0 bases, with 12 bases lying between them. The CDR3 loop is CASRGPRSSYEQYF. The CDR3 bases are TGTGCCAGCAGGGGCCCGAGGAGCTCCTACGAGCAGTACTTC.

The chain links TRBV28 to TRBJ2-3, with 7 positions matching TRBD2. V gave up 2 bases and J gave up 0 bases; unmatched junction bases: 5. This CDR3 spans 16 amino acids. Germline V gives CDR1 MDHEN, CDR2 SYDVKM. The CDR3 region is CASSLEGLVSTDTQYF. The CDR3 DNA is TGTGCCAGCAGTTTAGAAGGACTAGTAAGCACAGATACGCAGTATTTT.

This rearrangement joins TRBV4-1 to TRBJ2-1; D may be TRBD1 or TRBD2 (5 bases each). Germline CDR1 is MGHRA and CDR2 is YSYEKL. V was cut by 4 bases and J by 3 bases, with 10 bases left in between. This CDR3 is built from 14 residues. The CDR3 region is CASSRDHNYNEQFF. CDR3 nucleotides: TGCGCCAGCAGCCGGGACCATAACTACAATGAGCAGTTCTTC.

This chain connects TRBV5-4 to TRBJ1-4; D call uncertain. Germline-derived CDR1 and CDR2 are SGHNT and YYREEE (reference sequence). The CDR3 has 14 amino acids. V lost 4 bases to trimming and J lost 1 base, with 8 bases between them. This CDR3 reads CASSTIGTNEKLFF. The CDR3 DNA follows: TGTGCCAGCAGCACCATTGGAACTAATGAAAAACTGTTTTTT.

The chain combines TRBV6-1 with TRBJ2-5; D possibly corresponds to TRBD1 (8 bases). Trimming cost V 8 bases and J 4 bases, with 20 bases left between them. The CDR3 sequence is 15 residues long. Per the germline V gene, CDR1 is MNHNS and CDR2 is SASEGT. Written as DNA, the CDR3 is TGTGCCAGCCGGGAGGACAGGGCGGTCCGAGAGACCCAGTACTTC. It yields the protein CASREDRAVRETQYF.

The V gene is TRBV7-2, the J gene TRBJ1-4; D is uncertain. The V gene's germline CDR1 is SGHTA and CDR2 FQGNSA. Trimming removed 1 base from V and 8 bases from J, with 5 bases in between. The CDR3 runs 12 residues. CDR3 nucleotide sequence: TGTGCCAGCAGCTTAGAATACGAAAAACTGTTTTTT. Its protein is CASSLEYEKLFF.

A single count supports this clone. The J gene is TRBJ2-7, the V gene TRBV9, with 9 bases identical to TRBD1. The germline gives CDR1 SGDLS, CDR2 YYNGEE. This CDR3 has 16 residues. The V and J ends lost 0 bases and 3 bases, in that order; junction bases with no gene match: 7. The CDR3 protein is CASSVATTGGIYEQYF. The CDR3 DNA is TGTGCCAGCAGCGTAGCTACGACAGGGGGTATCTACGAGCAGTACTTC.

The chain couples TRBV19 to TRBJ1-5; TRBD1 agrees at 7 bases. This CDR3 is built from 15 residues. The germline V gene encodes CDR1 LNHDA and CDR2 SQIVND (reference sequence). Losses at the gene ends were 1 base for V and 7 bases for J; bases not matched to a gene: 7. The CDR3 loop reads CASSIGGGAEQPQHF. The CDR3 bases are TGTGCCAGTAGTATAGGAGGGGGCGCGGAGCAGCCCCAGCATTTT.

The chain joins TRBV6-5 to TRBJ2-5; TRBD1 or TRBD2 may be the D gene (6 bases each). Germline V gene lookup returns CDR1 MNHEY and CDR2 SVGAGI. V was shortened by 0 bases and J by 1 base, with 12 bases between the two germline ends. This CDR3 region has 16 residues. The CDR3 DNA follows: TGTGCCAGCAGTTACTCGGCCGGGGGCAGCCAAGAGACCCAGTACTTC. Translating gives CASSYSAGGSQETQYF.

CDR3 amino acids: CASTWSGTEAFF. The CDR3 DNA reads as TGTGCCAGCACCTGGTCAGGCACTGAAGCTTTCTTT. This sequence joins TRBV2 and TRBJ1-1, with D unresolved. The CDR3 length is 12 residues. In germline, CDR1 is SNHLY, CDR2 FYNNEI. Deletions cut 7 bases from V and 4 bases from J, with 10 bases between.

The V call is TRBV28, the J call TRBJ2-1; 7 bases align to TRBD1. J lost 8 bases, V lost 8 bases, and 15 bases had no gene match. This CDR3 has 15 residues. Germline lookup yields CDR1 MDHEN and CDR2 SYDVKM. CDR3 residues: CASLETGSGKDEQFF. CDR3 in DNA: TGTGCCAGCCTTGAGACAGGGTCCGGAAAGGATGAGCAGTTCTTC.

This rearrangement joins TRBV19 to TRBJ1-2; tentative D call: TRBD1 (5 bases). CDR3 length: 14 amino acids. Germline values: CDR1 LNHDA, CDR2 SQIVND (reference sequence). V was shortened by 5 bases and J by 0 bases, with 10 bases between the two germline ends. This chain's CDR3 is CASSGGPPNYGYTF. The CDR3 nucleotides are TGTGCCAGTAGTGGGGGACCGCCTAACTATGGCTACACCTTC.

This chain uses TRBV28 with TRBJ1-1; D unresolved. The CDR3 totals 11 residues. The germline CDR1 and CDR2 sequences are MDHEN and SYDVKM. Trimming removed 6 bases from V and 8 bases from J, with 10 bases in between. CDR3 nucleotides: TGTGCCAGCAGGGCCGCACTCGAAGCTTTCTTT. This codes for CASRAALEAFF. Looking up the rest from reference TRBV28 and TRBJ1-1 gives the full variable domain: DVKVTQSSRYLVKRTGEKVFLECVQDMDHENMFWYRQDPGLGLRLIYFSYDVKMKEKGDIPEGYSVSREKKERFSLILESASTNQTSMYLCASRAALEAFFGQGTRLTVV.

The V and J genes are TRBV6-1 and TRBJ2-7, with TRBD1 identical over 8 bases. The germline CDR1 and CDR2 sequences are MNHNS and SASEGT. CDR3 size: 15 residues. The V and J ends lost 7 bases and 1 base, in that order; junction bases with no gene match: 9. The CDR3 loop reads CASMGLGQESYEQYF. The CDR3 nucleotides read TGTGCCAGCATGGGATTGGGACAGGAGTCCTACGAGCAGTACTTC.

This clone was seen just once. V and J are TRBV30 and TRBJ2-7; D might be TRBD2 (6 bases). The CDR3 is 14 amino acids. CDR1 GTSNPN and CDR2 SVGIG come from the germline V gene (reference sequence). V lost 0 bases to trimming and J lost 0 bases, with 9 bases between them. The CDR3 DNA sequence: TGTGCCTGGAGTGTAGGCGGGAACTCCTACGAGCAGTACTTC. Translation gives CAWSVGGNSYEQYF.

The gene calls are TRBV25-1 and TRBJ1-2; D is ambiguous. Germline loops: CDR1 MGHDK, CDR2 SYGVNS. Trimming took off 5 bases at V and 7 bases at J, with 8 bases between the two ends. The CDR3 runs to 11 residues. The CDR3 reads CASSPGVGYTF. In DNA form, the CDR3 reads TGTGCCAGCAGTCCCGGCGTTGGCTACACCTTC.